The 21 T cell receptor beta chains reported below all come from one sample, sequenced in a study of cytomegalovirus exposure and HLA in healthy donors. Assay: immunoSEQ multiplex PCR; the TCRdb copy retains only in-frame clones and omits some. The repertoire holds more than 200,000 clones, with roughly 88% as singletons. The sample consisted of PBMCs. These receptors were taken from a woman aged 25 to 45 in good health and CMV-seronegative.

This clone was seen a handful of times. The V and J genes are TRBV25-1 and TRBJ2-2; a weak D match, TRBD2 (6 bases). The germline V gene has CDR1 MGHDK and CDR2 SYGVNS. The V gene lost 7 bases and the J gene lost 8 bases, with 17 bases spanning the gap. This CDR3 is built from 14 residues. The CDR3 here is CASMGTEPQGELFF. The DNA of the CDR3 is TGTGCCAGCATGGGGACTGAGCCCCAAGGGGAGCTGTTTTTT.

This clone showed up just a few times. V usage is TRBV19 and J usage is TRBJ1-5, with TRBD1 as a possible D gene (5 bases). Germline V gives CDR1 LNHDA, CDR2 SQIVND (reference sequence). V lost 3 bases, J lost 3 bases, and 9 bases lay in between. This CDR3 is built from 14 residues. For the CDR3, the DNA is TGTGCCAGTAGTATCGGACACCCCAATCAGCCCCAGCATTTT. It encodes CASSIGHPNQPQHF.

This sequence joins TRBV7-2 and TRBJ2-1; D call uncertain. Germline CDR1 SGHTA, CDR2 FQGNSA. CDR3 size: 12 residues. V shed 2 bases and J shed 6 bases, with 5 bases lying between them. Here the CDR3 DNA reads TGTGCCAGCAGCTTAACGGCCAATGAGCAGTTCTTC. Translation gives CASSLTANEQFF.

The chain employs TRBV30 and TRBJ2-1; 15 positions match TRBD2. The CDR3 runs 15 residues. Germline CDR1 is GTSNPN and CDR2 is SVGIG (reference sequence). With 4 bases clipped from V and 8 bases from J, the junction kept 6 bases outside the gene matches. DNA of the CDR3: TGTGCCTGGACCGGACTAGCGGGGGGGTTGGATGAGCAGTTCTTC. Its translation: CAWTGLAGGLDEQFF.

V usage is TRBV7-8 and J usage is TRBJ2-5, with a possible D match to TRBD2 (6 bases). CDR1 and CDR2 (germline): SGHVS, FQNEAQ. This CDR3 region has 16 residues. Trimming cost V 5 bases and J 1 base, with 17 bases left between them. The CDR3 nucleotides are TGTGCCAGCAGCCCCCTCGCGGGGACCCTCCAAGAGACCCAGTACTTC. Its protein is CASSPLAGTLQETQYF.

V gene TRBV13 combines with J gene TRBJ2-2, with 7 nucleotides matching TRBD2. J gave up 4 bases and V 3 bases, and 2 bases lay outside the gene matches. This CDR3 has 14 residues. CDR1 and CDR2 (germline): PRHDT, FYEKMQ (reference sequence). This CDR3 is CASSLASGTGELFF. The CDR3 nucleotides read TGTGCCAGCAGCTTGGCTAGCGGCACCGGGGAGCTGTTTTTT.

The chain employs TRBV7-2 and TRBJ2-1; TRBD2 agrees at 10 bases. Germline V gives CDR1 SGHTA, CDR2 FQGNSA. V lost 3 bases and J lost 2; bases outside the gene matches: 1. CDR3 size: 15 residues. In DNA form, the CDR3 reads TGTGCCAGCAGCTTGACTAGCGGGCCCTACAATGAGCAGTTCTTC. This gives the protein CASSLTSGPYNEQFF.

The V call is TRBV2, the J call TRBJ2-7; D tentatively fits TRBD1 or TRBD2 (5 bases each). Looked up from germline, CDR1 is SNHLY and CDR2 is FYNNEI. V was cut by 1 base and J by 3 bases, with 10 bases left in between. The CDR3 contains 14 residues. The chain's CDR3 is CASSEVLGDYEQYF. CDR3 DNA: TGTGCCAGCAGTGAAGTCCTGGGGGACTACGAGCAGTACTTC.

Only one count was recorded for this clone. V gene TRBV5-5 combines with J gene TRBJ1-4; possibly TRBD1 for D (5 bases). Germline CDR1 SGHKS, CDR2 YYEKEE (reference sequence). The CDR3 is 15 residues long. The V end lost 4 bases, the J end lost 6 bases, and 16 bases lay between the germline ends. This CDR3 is CASSQGPMGDEKLFF. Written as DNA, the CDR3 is TGTGCCAGCAGCCAGGGCCCCATGGGGGATGAAAAACTGTTTTTT.

CDR3 residues: CASSTLYEQYF. Written as DNA, the CDR3 is TGCGCCAGCAGCACCCTCTACGAGCAGTACTTC. This rearrangement joins TRBV10-2 to TRBJ2-7; the D is unclear. Germline V lookup: CDR1 WSHSY, CDR2 SAAADI. The CDR3 extends over 11 amino acids. The V gene lost 6 bases and the J gene lost 3 bases, with 6 bases spanning the gap.

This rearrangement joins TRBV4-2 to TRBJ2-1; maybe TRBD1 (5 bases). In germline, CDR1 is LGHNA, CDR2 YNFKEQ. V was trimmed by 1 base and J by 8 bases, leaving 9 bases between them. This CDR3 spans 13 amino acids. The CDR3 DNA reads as TGTGCCAGCAGCCAAGGGACACTCGATGAGCAGTTCTTC. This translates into CASSQGTLDEQFF.

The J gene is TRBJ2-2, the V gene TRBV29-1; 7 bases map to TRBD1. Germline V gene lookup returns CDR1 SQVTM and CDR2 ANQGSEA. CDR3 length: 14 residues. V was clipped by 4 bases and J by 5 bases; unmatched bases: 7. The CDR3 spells CSVGRTGPTGELFF. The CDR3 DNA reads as TGCAGCGTTGGGCGGACAGGCCCTACCGGGGAGCTGTTTTTT.

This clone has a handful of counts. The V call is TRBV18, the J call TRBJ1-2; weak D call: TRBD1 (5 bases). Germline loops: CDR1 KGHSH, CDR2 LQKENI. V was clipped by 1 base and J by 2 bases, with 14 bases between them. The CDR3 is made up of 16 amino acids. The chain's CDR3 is CASSPLGDVENYGYTF. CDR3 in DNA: TGTGCCAGCTCACCACTCGGGGACGTGGAGAACTATGGCTACACCTTC.

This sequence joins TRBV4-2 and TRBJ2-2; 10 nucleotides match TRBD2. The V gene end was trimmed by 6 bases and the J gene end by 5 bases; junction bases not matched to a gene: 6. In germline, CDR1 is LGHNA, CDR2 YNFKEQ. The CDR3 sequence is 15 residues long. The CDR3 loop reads CASRFLAGDTGELFF. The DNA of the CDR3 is TGTGCCAGCAGATTCCTAGCGGGAGATACCGGGGAGCTGTTTTTT.

The CDR3 region has the DNA TGTGCCAGCAGTTCAGGGTACACCGGGGAGCTGTTTTTT. It yields the protein CASSSGYTGELFF. The chain employs TRBV5-6 and TRBJ2-2; a possible D gene is TRBD1 (5 bases). Germline assignment: CDR1 SGHDT and CDR2 YYEEEE. The V gene lost 5 bases and the J gene lost 3 bases, with 8 bases spanning the gap. The length of the CDR3 is 13 residues.

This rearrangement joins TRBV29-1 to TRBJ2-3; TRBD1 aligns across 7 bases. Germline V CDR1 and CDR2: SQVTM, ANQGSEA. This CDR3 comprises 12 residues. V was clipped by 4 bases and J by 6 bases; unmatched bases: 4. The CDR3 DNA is TGCAGCGTTGCCGTGGGACAGGATACGCAGTATTTT. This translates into CSVAVGQDTQYF.

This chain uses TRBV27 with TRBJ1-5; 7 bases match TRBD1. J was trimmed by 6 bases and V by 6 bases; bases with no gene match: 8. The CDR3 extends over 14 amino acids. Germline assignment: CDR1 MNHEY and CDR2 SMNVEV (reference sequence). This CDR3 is CASSLGGPSQPQHF. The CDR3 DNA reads TGTGCCAGCAGCCTAGGGGGCCCCAGTCAGCCCCAGCATTTT.

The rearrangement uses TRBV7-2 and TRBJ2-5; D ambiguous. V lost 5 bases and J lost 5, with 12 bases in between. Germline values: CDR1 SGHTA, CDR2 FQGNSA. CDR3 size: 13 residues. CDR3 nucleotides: TGTGCCAGCAGCCCGGGCCGTGTGGAGACCCAGTACTTC. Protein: CASSPGRVETQYF. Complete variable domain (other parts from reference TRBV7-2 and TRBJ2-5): GAGVSQSPSNKVTEKGKDVELRCDPISGHTALYWYRQSLGQGLEFLIYFQGNSAPDKSGLPSDRFSAERTGGSVSTLTIQRTQQEDSAVYLCASSPGRVETQYFGPGTRLLVL.

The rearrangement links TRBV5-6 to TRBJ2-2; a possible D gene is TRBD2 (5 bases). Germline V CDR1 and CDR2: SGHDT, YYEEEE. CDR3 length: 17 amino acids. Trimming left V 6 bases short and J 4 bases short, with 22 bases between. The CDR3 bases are TGTGCCAGCACCGGCGGACGGGATCGTCCGCGCACCGGGGAGCTGTTTTTT. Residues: CASTGGRDRPRTGELFF.

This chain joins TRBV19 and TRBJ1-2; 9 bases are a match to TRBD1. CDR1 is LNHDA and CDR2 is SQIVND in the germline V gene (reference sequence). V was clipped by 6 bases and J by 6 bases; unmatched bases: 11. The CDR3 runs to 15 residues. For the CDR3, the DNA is TGTGCCAGTAGACCCCGGGACAGGGAAGGAGATGGCTACACCTTC. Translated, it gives CASRPRDREGDGYTF.

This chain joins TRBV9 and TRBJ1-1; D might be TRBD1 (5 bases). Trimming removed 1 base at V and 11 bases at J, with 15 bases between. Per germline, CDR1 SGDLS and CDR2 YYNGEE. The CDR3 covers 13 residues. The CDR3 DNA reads TGTGCCAGCAGCGTAAAGGAAACAGGCCGGGCTTTCTTT. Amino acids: CASSVKETGRAFF.